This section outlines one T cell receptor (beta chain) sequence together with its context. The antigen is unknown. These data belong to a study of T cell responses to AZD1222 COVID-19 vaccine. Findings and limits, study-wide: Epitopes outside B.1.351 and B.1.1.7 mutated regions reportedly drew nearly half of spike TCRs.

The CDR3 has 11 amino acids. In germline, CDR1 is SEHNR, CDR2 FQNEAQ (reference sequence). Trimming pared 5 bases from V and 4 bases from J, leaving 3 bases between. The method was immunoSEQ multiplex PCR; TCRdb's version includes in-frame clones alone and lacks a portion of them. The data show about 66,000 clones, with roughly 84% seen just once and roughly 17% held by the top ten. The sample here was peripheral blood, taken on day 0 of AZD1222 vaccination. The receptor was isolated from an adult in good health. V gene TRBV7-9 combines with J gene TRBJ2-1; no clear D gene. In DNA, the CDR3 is TGTGCCAGCAGCACTTACAATGAGCAGTTCTTC. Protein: CASSTYNEQFF.